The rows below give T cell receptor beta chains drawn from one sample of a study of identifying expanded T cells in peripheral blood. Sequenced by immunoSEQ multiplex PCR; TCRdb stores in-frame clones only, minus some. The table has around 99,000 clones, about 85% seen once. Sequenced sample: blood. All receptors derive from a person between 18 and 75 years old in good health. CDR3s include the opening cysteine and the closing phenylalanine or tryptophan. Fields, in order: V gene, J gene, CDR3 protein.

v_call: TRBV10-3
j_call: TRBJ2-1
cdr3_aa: CAIGAGEIGQFF

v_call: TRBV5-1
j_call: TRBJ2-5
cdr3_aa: CASSFLAGASGSQYF

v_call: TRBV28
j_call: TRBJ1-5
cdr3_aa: CASSFSGGGGQPQHF

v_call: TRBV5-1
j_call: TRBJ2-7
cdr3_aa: CASSLLLEPYEQYF

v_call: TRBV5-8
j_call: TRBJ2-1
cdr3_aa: CASSWTSLGTNEQFF

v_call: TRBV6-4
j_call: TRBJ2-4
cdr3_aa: CASMGGVPAKNIQYF

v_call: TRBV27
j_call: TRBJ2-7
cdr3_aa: CASTIRRESDEQYF

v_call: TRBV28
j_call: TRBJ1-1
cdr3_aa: CASSRGRGLTEAFF

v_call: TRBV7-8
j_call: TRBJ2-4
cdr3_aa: CASSLGVVQAGGDKNIQYF

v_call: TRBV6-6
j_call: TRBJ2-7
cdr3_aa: CASFVPVSSYEQYF

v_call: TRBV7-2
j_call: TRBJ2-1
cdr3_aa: CASSLVAGGNHNEQFF

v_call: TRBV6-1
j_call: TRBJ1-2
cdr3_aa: CASSEVGGLGNYGYTF

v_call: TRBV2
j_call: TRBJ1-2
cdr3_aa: CASSEPRERGGSIYGYTF

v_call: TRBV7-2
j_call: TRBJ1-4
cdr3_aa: CASSPQEGKWEKLFF

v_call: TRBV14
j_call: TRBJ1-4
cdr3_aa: CASSPAGTGRANEKLFF

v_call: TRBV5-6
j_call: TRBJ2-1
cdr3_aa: CASSRGGAVYNEQFF

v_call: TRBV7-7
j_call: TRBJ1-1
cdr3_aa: CASSLSGDTEAFF